Presented here are 11 T cell receptor beta chains from one specimen sequenced in a study of T cell responses to AZD1222 COVID-19 vaccine. Using immunoSEQ multiplex PCR, the repertoire was profiled, and TCRdb retains in-frame clones only, with some absent. The sample records about 150,000 clones, roughly nine tenths being singletons. The input for sequencing was peripheral blood, taken after recovery from COVID-19. Source of these receptors: an adult who had recovered from COVID-19.

The rearrangement joins TRBV27 to TRBJ1-6; TRBD1 matches 8 bases. The CDR3 totals 15 residues. Germline CDR1 and CDR2: MNHEY and SMNVEV (reference sequence). V shed 6 bases and J 8 bases; nucleotides not matched to a gene: 9. In DNA, the CDR3 is TGTGCCAGCAGGAATAGACAGGGGCAGGATTCACCCCTCCACTTT. As protein: CASRNRQGQDSPLHF.

The gene calls are TRBV11-2 and TRBJ2-3; TRBD2 matches at 7 bases. CDR1 and CDR2 (germline): SGHAT, FQNNGV. The trim removed 2 bases at V and 0 bases at J, leaving 11 bases unmatched. The CDR3 extends over 18 amino acids. The CDR3 bases are TGTGCCAGCAGCTTAACCCAGACTAGCAGCTCTAGCACAGATACGCAGTATTTT. Encoded protein: CASSLTQTSSSSTDTQYF.

V gene TRBV9 combines with J gene TRBJ1-2; maybe TRBD1 (5 bases). V gave up 0 bases and J gave up 7 bases, with 10 bases separating them. Germline CDR1 and CDR2: SGDLS and YYNGEE. This CDR3 has 13 residues. The CDR3 DNA reads as TGTGCCAGCAGCGTAGAACAGGAAATTGGCTACACCTTC. Its translation is CASSVEQEIGYTF.

The chain joins TRBV5-1 to TRBJ2-7; possibly TRBD1 or TRBD2 for D (5 bases each). This CDR3 contains 14 residues. Trimming stripped 5 bases from V and 2 bases from J, with 14 bases between. Per germline, CDR1 SGHRS and CDR2 YFSETQ. In DNA, the CDR3 is TGCGCCAGCAGTTACCGGGACGGGCCCTACGAGCAGTACTTC. Protein product: CASSYRDGPYEQYF. The variable domain in full, completed from reference TRBV5-1 and TRBJ2-7, reads KAGVTQTPRYLIKTRGQQVTLSCSPISGHRSVSWYQQTPGQGLQFLFEYFSETQRNKGNFPGRFSGRQFSNSRSEMNVSTLELGDSALYLCASSYRDGPYEQYFGPGTRLTVT.

The CDR3 region has the DNA TGCAGTGCTAGTTTCCGAGCGGACGAGCAGTACTTC. Translated: CSASFRADEQYF. The chain carries TRBV20-1 and TRBJ2-7; D perhaps matches TRBD2 (5 bases). CDR1 is DFQATT, CDR2 SNEGSKA, per germline (reference sequence). V was pared by 3 bases and J by 5 bases, with 11 bases between. The CDR3 consists of 12 residues.

The chain combines TRBV28 with TRBJ1-4; D may be TRBD1 (5 bases). CDR3 length equals 15 residues. V shed 5 bases and J shed 7 bases, with 17 bases lying between them. Germline assignment: CDR1 MDHEN and CDR2 SYDVKM. The CDR3, as DNA: TGTGCCAGCAGTCCCCAACGCGGGGGGATTGAAAAACTGTTTTTT. Residues: CASSPQRGGIEKLFF. Full variable domain (remainder filled in from reference TRBV28 and TRBJ1-4): DVKVTQSSRYLVKRTGEKVFLECVQDMDHENMFWYRQDPGLGLRLIYFSYDVKMKEKGDIPEGYSVSREKKERFSLILESASTNQTSMYLCASSPQRGGIEKLFFGSGTQLSVL.

The V gene is TRBV9, the J gene TRBJ1-2; TRBD1 agrees at 8 bases. This CDR3 is built from 16 residues. The germline V gene encodes CDR1 SGDLS and CDR2 YYNGEE. V was pared by 1 base and J by 8 bases, with 13 bases of the junction left unmatched. CDR3 loop: CASSVPTSRTGQGYTF. The CDR3 DNA reads as TGTGCCAGCAGCGTACCCACTTCGAGGACAGGGCAGGGCTACACCTTC.

The CDR3 nucleotides are TGTGCCAGCAGTCTACTGGAGACAGGGCTAAACACCGGGGAGCTGTTTTTT. Residues: CASSLLETGLNTGELFF. The V and J genes are TRBV27 and TRBJ2-2; 7 positions match TRBD1. Losses at the gene ends were 5 bases for V and 2 bases for J; bases not matched to a gene: 11. The CDR3 extends over 17 amino acids. Germline values: CDR1 MNHEY, CDR2 SMNVEV (reference sequence).

The rearrangement links TRBV25-1 to TRBJ1-3; D is undetermined. The length of the CDR3 is 13 residues. V lost 2 bases to trimming and J lost 0 bases, with 2 bases between them. In germline, CDR1 is MGHDK, CDR2 SYGVNS. The CDR3 coding sequence is TGTGCCAGCAGTGAAGTCTCTGGAAACACCATATATTTT. Its translation: CASSEVSGNTIYF.

This clone was seen a handful of times. CDR3 in amino acids: CASSARARSSYNEQFF. CDR3 coding DNA: TGTGCCAGCAGCGCCCGAGCGCGGAGCTCCTACAATGAGCAGTTCTTC. The chain combines TRBV9 with TRBJ2-1; D remains unclear. The CDR3 runs 16 residues. The V gene lost 3 bases and the J gene lost 0 bases, with 13 bases spanning the gap. The germline gives CDR1 SGDLS, CDR2 YYNGEE.

This chain joins TRBV12-3 or TRBV12-4 and TRBJ1-5; D not certain. V gave up 1 base and J gave up 3 bases, with 4 bases separating them. This CDR3 comprises 13 residues. In DNA form, the CDR3 reads TGTGCCAGCAGTTTAGGCCCCAATCAGCCCCAGCATTTT. Translating gives CASSLGPNQPQHF.